This TCR beta chain is from a study of blood T cell repertoires in COVID-19. As processed by the authors: Reference gene primer amplification gave estimated nucleated cell counts. Using immunoSEQ multiplex PCR, the repertoire was profiled, and TCRdb retains in-frame clones only, with some absent. The DNA was the basis for D and trimming; V, J and clone size are from that table. Of around 220,000 clones listed, around 84% were seen once; the top ten hold less than 20%. The CDR3 runs 17 residues. The V gene's germline CDR1 is LNHNV and CDR2 YYDKDF (reference sequence). Trimming removed 1 base from V and 3 bases from J; junction bases left unmatched: 7.

V and J are TRBV15 and TRBJ2-2; TRBD1 matches 8 bases. The receptor's source is a man aged 25-45 years with active or convalescent COVID-19. Sequenced sample: peripheral blood. The CDR3 DNA reads as TGTGCCACCAGCAGAGCCCCGGGACAGGTGGACACCGGGGAGCTGTTTTTT. Protein sequence: CATSRAPGQVDTGELFF.